Each of the 14 T cell receptor beta chains below was sequenced from the same sample in a study of graft-versus-host responses after intestinal transplantation. Here immunoSEQ multiplex PCR was the method, and the copy in TCRdb shows in-frame clones only, minus some. The sample includes nearly 110,000 clones, 87% of them seen just once. No antigen has been identified for these receptors. Sequences were derived from unstimulated CD4+ T cells sorted from spleen or lymph node cells, sampled before transplant. The receptors originated from a human donor who was the organ donor for an intestinal transplant.

This clone was seen a few times. This chain links TRBV5-6 with TRBJ1-5; D might be TRBD1 (5 bases). The V gene lost 0 bases and the J gene lost 4 bases, with 8 bases spanning the gap. The CDR3 has 14 amino acids. Germline CDR1 reads SGHDT; CDR2 reads YYEEEE. The CDR3 DNA reads as TGTGCCAGCAGCTTGGCCACAGGAAATCAGCCCCAGCATTTT. Protein product: CASSLATGNQPQHF.

The CDR3 spells CASSSGVLVNTGELFF. In DNA form, the CDR3 reads TGTGCCAGCAGCTCAGGGGTCCTAGTGAACACCGGGGAGCTGTTTTTT. The V call is TRBV7-7, the J call TRBJ2-2; possible D gene TRBD1, 6 bases. CDR1 is SSHAT, CDR2 FNYEAQ, per germline (reference sequence). This CDR3 spans 16 amino acids. V was pared by 4 bases and J by 1 base, with 13 bases between.

The V and J genes are TRBV4-2 and TRBJ1-2; D is ambiguous. Germline values: CDR1 LGHNA, CDR2 YNFKEQ. This CDR3 spans 16 amino acids. The V end was cut by 1 base, the J end by 7 bases, with 19 bases between. The CDR3: CASSQGGGRDRGGYTF. CDR3 DNA: TGTGCCAGCAGCCAAGGCGGCGGTAGGGATCGTGGTGGCTACACCTTC.

The chain uses TRBV4-1 and TRBJ2-1, with 9 bases matching TRBD1. Trimming at V came to 6 bases and at J to 1 base, leaving 1 base not matched to a gene. Germline V lookup: CDR1 MGHRA, CDR2 YSYEKL. This CDR3 comprises 14 residues. DNA for the CDR3: TGCGCCAGCAGAGGGACAGGGTCCTACAATGAGCAGTTCTTC. The encoded protein is CASRGTGSYNEQFF.

The V gene is TRBV7-2, the J gene TRBJ2-5; D call uncertain. The CDR3 length is 13 residues. V shed 3 bases and J shed 0 bases, with 5 bases lying between them. Germline assignment: CDR1 SGHTA and CDR2 FQGNSA. CDR3 coding DNA: TGTGCCAGCAGCTTCGGCTACCAAGAGACCCAGTACTTC. This encodes CASSFGYQETQYF.

This clone was observed a few times. This chain uses TRBV19 with TRBJ1-3; D uncertain. CDR1 and CDR2 (germline): LNHDA, SQIVND (reference sequence). V dropped 4 bases and J dropped 0 bases, with 7 bases sitting between them. This CDR3 is built from 14 residues. Written as DNA, the CDR3 is TGTGCCAGTAGTACCTGGGTCTCTGGAAACACCATATATTTT. Its protein product is CASSTWVSGNTIYF.

The rearrangement uses TRBV6-5 and TRBJ2-7; D might be TRBD1 or TRBD2, each matching 5 bases. The CDR3 loop spans 15 amino acids. V was shortened by 2 bases and J by 3 bases, with 14 bases between the two germline ends. CDR1 is MNHEY, CDR2 SVGAGI, per germline. CDR3 nucleotides: TGTGCCAGCAGTTACCGGGACGGAAAATACTACGAGCAGTACTTC. Translating gives CASSYRDGKYYEQYF.

The chain combines TRBV6-4 with TRBJ2-1; TRBD2 matches 9 bases. The V gene end was trimmed by 0 bases and the J gene end by 2 bases; junction bases not matched to a gene: 8. CDR1 is MRHNA and CDR2 is SNTAGT in the germline V gene. The CDR3 totals 18 residues. The CDR3 coding sequence is TGTGCCAGCAGTGACTCGGGTAGCGGGAGAGGAACCTACAATGAGCAGTTCTTC. Amino acids: CASSDSGSGRGTYNEQFF.

The rearrangement joins TRBV5-6 to TRBJ1-4; tentatively, D is TRBD1 (6 bases). V was trimmed by 4 bases and J by 7 bases, leaving 11 bases between them. Germline assignment: CDR1 SGHDT and CDR2 YYEEEE. The CDR3 consists of 13 residues. CDR3 in amino acids: CASSRGPSEKLFF. The CDR3 region has the DNA TGTGCCAGCAGCCGGGGGCCAAGTGAAAAACTGTTTTTT.

The J gene is TRBJ2-7, the V gene TRBV6-5; 11 bases agree with TRBD2. V gave up 5 bases and J gave up 5 bases; unmatched junction bases: 5. Germline CDR1 is MNHEY and CDR2 is SVGAGI. CDR3 size: 14 residues. The CDR3 sequence is CASSPTSGKHEQYF. CDR3 coding DNA: TGTGCCAGCAGTCCGACTAGCGGGAAGCACGAGCAGTACTTC.

This clone has a handful of counts. The CDR3 nucleotides read TGCGCCAGCAGCCAGGGACACAACAATGAAAAACTGTTTTTT. Its translation is CASSQGHNNEKLFF. The chain has TRBV5-1 and TRBJ1-4; a possible D gene is TRBD1 (6 bases). V was shortened by 4 bases and J by 5 bases, with 12 bases between the two germline ends. The germline V gene encodes CDR1 SGHRS and CDR2 YFSETQ. The CDR3 extends over 14 amino acids.

The chain uses TRBV6-5 and TRBJ1-5; no firm D call. This CDR3 is built from 16 residues. In germline, CDR1 is MNHEY, CDR2 SVGAGI. Trimming shortened V by 0 bases and J by 3 bases, and 12 bases separated the two germline ends. CDR3 amino acids: CASSYSKRGANQPQHF. DNA for the CDR3: TGTGCCAGCAGTTACTCGAAGCGTGGAGCCAATCAGCCCCAGCATTTT.

The J gene is TRBJ1-1, the V gene TRBV5-5, with TRBD1 as a possible D gene (5 bases). V was trimmed by 4 bases and J by 1 base, leaving 23 bases between them. CDR1 is SGHKS, CDR2 YYEKEE, per germline (reference sequence). The CDR3 loop spans 18 amino acids. CDR3 protein: CASSPFQGGRRKNTEAFF. In DNA, the CDR3 is TGTGCCAGCAGCCCTTTCCAGGGCGGTCGACGCAAGAACACTGAAGCTTTCTTT.

The gene calls are TRBV27 and TRBJ2-7; 9 bases are shared with TRBD1. The CDR3 totals 17 residues. V was pared by 2 bases and J by 2 bases, with 10 bases of the junction left unmatched. Germline-derived CDR1 and CDR2 are MNHEY and SMNVEV (reference sequence). CDR3 in DNA: TGTGCCAGCAGTTTAGCTGTCTTGGGGACAGGGCCCTACGAGCAGTACTTC. Amino acids: CASSLAVLGTGPYEQYF.